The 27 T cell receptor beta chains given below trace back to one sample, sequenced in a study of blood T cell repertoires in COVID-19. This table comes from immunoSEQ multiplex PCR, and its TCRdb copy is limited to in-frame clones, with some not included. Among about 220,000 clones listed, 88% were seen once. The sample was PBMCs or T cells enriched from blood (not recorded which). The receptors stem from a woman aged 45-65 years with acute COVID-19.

CDR3 sequence (DNA): TGTGCCAGCAGGCCATCTAGCGGGAGCTCCTACGAGCAGTACTTC. As protein: CASRPSSGSSYEQYF. This chain links TRBV11-2 with TRBJ2-7, with 10 bases aligning to TRBD2. The CDR3 extends over 15 amino acids. V was clipped by 6 bases and J by 0 bases; unmatched bases: 5. From germline, CDR1 is SGHAT and CDR2 FQNNGV. The full variable domain, completed using reference TRBV11-2 and TRBJ2-7, is EAGVAQSPRYKIIEKRQSVAFWCNPISGHATLYWYQQILGQGPKLLIQFQNNGVVDDSQLPKDRFSAERLKGVDSTLKIQPAKLEDSAVYLCASRPSSGSSYEQYFGPGTRLTVT.

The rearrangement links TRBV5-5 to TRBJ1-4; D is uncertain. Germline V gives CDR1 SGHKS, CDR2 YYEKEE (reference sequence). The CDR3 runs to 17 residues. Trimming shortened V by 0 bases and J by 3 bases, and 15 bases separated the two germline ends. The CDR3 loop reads CASSLADPRGSNEKLFF. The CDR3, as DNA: TGTGCCAGCAGCTTGGCCGACCCGCGGGGTTCTAATGAAAAACTGTTTTTT.

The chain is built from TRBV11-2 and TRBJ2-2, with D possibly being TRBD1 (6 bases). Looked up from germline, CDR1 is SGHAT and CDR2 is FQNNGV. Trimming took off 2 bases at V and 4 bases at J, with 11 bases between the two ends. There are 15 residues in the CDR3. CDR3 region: CASSLTGLVTGELFF. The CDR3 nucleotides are TGTGCCAGCAGCTTAACAGGGTTAGTCACCGGGGAGCTGTTTTTT.

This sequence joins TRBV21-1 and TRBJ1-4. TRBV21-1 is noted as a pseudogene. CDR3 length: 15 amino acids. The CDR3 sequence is CASSKVRGGAEKLFF. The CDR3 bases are TGTGCCAGCAGCAAAGTGAGAGGAGGGGCTGAAAAACTGTTTTTT.

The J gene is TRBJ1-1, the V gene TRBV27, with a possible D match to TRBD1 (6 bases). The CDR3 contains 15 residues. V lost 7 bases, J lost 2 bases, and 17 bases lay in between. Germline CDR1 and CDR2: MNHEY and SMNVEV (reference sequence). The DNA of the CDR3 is TGTGCCAGCATCCCATATGGGGGCTATAACACTGAAGCTTTCTTT. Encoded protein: CASIPYGGYNTEAFF.

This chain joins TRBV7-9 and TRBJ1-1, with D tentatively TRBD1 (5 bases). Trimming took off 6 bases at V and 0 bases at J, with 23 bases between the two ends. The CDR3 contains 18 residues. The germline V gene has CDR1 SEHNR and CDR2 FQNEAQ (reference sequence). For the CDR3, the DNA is TGTGCCAGCAGTTTGCCCGGGGCGGGGCTGAACATGAACACTGAAGCTTTCTTT. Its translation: CASSLPGAGLNMNTEAFF. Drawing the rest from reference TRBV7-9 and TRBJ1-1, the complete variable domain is DTGVSQNPRHKITKRGQNVTFRCDPISEHNRLYWYRQTLGQGPEFLTYFQNEAQLEKSRLLSDRFSAERPKGSFSTLEIQRTEQGDSAMYLCASSLPGAGLNMNTEAFFGQGTRLTVV.

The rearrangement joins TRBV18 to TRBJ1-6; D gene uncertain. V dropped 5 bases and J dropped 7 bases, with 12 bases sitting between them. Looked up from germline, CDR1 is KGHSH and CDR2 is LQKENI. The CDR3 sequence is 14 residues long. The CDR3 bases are TGTGCCAGCTCAATCGTTTCTCTCAATTCACCCCTCCACTTT. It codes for CASSIVSLNSPLHF.

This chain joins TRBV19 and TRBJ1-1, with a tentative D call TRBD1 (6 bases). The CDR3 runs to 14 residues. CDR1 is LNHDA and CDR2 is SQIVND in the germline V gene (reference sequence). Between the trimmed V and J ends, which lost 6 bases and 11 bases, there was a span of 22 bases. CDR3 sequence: CASSGTGTYRRAFF. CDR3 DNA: TGTGCCAGTAGCGGGACCGGGACATATCGTAGGGCTTTCTTT.

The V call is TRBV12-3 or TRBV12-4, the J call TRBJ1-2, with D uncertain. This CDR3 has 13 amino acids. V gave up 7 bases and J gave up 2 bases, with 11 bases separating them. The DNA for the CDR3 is TGTGCCAGCACTCCCCATAGAAACTATGGCTACACCTTC. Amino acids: CASTPHRNYGYTF.

The CDR3: CASSYGTGDLPQHF. The DNA of the CDR3 is TGTGCCAGCAGTTACGGGACAGGCGACTTGCCCCAGCATTTT. V is TRBV6-5 and J is TRBJ1-5, with 8 bases lining up with TRBD1. CDR3 length: 14 amino acids. Germline V gene sequence: CDR1 MNHEY, CDR2 SVGAGI. The ends lost 2 bases at V and 9 bases at J; junction bases unmatched: 6.

DNA for the CDR3: TGCAGTGCTTCAATTTACGAGCAGTACTTC. Residues: CSASIYEQYF. The chain uses TRBV20-1 and TRBJ2-7; D not certain. Germline V CDR1 and CDR2: DFQATT, SNEGSKA (reference sequence). Trimming left V 5 bases short and J 4 bases short, with 6 bases between. CDR3 size: 10 residues.

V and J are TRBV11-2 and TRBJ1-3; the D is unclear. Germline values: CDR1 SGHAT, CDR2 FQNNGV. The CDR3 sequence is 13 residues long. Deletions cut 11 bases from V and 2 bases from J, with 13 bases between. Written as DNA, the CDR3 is TGTGCCGGAGCCCCGGCAGCTGGAAACACCATATATTTT. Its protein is CAGAPAAGNTIYF. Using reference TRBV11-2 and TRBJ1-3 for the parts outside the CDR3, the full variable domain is EAGVAQSPRYKIIEKRQSVAFWCNPISGHATLYWYQQILGQGPKLLIQFQNNGVVDDSQLPKDRFSAERLKGVDSTLKIQPAKLEDSAVYLCAGAPAAGNTIYFGEGSWLTVV.

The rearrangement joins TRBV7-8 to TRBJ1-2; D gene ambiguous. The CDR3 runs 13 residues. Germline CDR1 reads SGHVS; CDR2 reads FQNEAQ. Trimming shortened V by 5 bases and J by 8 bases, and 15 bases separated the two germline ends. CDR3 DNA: TGTGCCAGCAGCGAAGAAAAGACGGGGGGCTACACCTTC. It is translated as CASSEEKTGGYTF. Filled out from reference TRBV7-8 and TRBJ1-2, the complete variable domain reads GAGVSQSPRYKVAKRGQDVALRCDPISGHVSLFWYQQALGQGPEFLTYFQNEAQLDKSGLPSDRFFAERPEGSVSTLKIQRTQQEDSAVYLCASSEEKTGGYTFGSGTRLTVV.

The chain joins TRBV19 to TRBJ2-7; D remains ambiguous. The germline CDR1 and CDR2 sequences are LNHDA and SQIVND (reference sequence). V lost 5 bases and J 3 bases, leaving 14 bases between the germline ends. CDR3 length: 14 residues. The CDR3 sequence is CASSWSQQSYEQYF. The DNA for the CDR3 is TGTGCCAGTAGTTGGTCCCAACAGAGCTACGAGCAGTACTTC.

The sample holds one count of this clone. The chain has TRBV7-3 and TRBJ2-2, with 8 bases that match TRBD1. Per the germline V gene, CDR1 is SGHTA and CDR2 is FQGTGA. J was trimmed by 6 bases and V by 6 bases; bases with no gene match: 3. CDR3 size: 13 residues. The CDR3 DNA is TGTGCCAGCAGATTGGACAGGGCCGGGGAGCTGTTTTTT. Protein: CASRLDRAGELFF.

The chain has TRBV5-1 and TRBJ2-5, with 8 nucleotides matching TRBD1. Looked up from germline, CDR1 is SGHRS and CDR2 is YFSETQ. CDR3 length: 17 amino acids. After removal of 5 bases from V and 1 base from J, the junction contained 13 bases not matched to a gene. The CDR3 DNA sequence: TGCGCCAGCAGGACGGGACAGGTCTCCTTACTCCAAGAGACCCAGTACTTC. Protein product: CASRTGQVSLLQETQYF.

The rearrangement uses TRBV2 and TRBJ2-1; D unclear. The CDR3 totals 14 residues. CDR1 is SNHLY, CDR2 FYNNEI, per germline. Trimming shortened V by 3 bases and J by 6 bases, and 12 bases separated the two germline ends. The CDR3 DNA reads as TGTGCCAGCAGTGATCCCCGCTATGGCAATGAGCAGTTCTTC. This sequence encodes CASSDPRYGNEQFF.

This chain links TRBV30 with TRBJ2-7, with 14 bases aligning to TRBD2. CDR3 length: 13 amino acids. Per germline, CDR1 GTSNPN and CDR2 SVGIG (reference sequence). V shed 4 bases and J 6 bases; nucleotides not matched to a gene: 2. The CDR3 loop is CAWIGTSGSEQYF. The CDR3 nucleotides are TGTGCCTGGATCGGGACTAGCGGGAGCGAGCAGTACTTC.

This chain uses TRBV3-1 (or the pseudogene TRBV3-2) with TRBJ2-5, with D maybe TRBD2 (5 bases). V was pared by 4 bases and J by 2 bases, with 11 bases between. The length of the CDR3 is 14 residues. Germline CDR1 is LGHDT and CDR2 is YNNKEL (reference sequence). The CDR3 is CASSLGLTQETQYF. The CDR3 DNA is TGTGCCAGCAGCCTAGGACTGACGCAAGAGACCCAGTACTTC.

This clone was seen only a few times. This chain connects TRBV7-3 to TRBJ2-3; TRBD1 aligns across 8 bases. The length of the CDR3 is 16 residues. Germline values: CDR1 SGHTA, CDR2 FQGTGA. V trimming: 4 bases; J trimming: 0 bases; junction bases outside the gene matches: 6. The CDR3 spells CASSSGTGSSTDTQYF. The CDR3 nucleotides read TGTGCCAGCAGCTCCGGGACAGGCTCAAGCACAGATACGCAGTATTTT.

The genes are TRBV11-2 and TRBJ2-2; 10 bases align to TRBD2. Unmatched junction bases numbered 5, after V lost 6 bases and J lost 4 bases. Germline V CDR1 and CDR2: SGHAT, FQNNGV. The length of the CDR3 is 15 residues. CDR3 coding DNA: TGTGCCAGCAGGACATTAGCGGGAGGCACCGGGGAGCTGTTTTTT. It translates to CASRTLAGGTGELFF.

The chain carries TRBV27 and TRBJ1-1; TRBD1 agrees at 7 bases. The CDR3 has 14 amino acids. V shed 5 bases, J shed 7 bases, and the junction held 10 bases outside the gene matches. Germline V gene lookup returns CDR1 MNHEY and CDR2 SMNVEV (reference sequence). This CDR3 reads CASSLDRQDGEAFF. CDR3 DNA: TGTGCCAGCAGTCTGGACAGGCAGGACGGTGAAGCTTTCTTT.

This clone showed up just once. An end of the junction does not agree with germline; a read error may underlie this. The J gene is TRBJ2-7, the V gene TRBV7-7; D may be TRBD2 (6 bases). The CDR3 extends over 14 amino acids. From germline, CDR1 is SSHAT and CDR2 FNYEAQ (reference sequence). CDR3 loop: CASSLEGLIGEQYF. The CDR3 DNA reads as TGTGCTAGCAGCTTAGAGGGACTTATAGGGGAGCAGTACTTC.

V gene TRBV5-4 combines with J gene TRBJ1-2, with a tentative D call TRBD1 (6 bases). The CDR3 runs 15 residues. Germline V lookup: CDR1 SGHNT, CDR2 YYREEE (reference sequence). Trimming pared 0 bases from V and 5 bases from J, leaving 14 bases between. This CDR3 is CASSLDQGTGYGYTF. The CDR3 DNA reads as TGTGCCAGCAGCTTGGACCAGGGGACGGGGTATGGCTACACCTTC.

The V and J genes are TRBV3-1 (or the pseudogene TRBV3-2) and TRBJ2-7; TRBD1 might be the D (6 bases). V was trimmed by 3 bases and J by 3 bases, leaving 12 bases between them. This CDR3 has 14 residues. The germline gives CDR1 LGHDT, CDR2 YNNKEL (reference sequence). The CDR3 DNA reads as TGTGCCAGCAGCCATAACAGGGCAGTCTACGAGCAGTACTTC. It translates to CASSHNRAVYEQYF.

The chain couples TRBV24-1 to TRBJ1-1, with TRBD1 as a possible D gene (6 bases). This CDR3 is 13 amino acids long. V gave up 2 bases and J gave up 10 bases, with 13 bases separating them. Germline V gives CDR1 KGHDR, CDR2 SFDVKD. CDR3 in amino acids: CATSDYGGRGAFF. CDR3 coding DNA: TGTGCCACCAGTGATTATGGGGGCAGGGGAGCTTTCTTT.

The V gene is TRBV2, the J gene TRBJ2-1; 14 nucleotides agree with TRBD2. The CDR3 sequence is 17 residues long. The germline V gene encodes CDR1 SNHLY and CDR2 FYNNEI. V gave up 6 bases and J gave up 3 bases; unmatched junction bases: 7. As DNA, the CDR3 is TGTGCCAGCAGGAACTCCGGACTAGCGGGAGGCTACAATGAGCAGTTCTTC. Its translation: CASRNSGLAGGYNEQFF. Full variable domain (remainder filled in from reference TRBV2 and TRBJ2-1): EPEVTQTPSHQVTQMGQEVILRCVPISNHLYFYWYRQILGQKVEFLVSFYNNEISEKSEIFDDQFSVERPDGSNFTLKIRSTKLEDSAMYFCASRNSGLAGGYNEQFFGPGTRLTVL.